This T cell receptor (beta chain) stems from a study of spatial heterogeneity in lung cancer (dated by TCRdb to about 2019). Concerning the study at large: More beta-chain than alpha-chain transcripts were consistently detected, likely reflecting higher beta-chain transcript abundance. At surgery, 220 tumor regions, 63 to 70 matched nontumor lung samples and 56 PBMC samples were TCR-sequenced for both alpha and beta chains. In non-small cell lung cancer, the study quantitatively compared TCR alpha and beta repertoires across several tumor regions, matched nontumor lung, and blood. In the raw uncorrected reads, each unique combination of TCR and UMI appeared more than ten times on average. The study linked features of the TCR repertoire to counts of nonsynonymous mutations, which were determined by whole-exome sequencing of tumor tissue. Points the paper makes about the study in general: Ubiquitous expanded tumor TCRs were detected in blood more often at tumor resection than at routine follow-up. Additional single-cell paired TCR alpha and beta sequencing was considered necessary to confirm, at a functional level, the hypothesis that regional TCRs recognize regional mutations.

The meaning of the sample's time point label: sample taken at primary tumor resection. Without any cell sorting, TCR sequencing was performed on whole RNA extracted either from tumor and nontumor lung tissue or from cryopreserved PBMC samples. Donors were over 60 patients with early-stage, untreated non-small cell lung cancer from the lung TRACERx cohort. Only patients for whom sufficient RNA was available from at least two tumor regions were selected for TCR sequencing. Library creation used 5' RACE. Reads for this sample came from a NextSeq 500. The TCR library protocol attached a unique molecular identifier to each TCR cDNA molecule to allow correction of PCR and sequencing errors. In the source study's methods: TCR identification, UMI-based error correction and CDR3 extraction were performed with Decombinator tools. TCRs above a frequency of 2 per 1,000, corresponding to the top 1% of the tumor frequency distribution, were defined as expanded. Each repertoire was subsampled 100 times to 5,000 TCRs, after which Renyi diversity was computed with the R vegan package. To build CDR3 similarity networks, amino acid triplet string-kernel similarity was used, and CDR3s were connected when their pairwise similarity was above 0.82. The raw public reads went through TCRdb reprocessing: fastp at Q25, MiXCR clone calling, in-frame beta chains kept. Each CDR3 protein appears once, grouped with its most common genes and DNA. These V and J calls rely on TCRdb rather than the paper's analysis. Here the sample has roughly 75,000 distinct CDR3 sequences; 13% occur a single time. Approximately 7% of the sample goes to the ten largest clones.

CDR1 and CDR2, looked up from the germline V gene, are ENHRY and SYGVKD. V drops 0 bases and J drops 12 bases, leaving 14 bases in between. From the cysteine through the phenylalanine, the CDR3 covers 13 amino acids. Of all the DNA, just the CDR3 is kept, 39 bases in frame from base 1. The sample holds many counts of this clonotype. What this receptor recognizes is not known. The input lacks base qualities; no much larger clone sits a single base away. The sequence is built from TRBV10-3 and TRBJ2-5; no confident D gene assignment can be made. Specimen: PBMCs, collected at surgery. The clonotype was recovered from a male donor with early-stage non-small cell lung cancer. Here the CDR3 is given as CAISESNGSFEYF. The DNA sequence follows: TGTGCCATCAGTGAGTCCAACGGATCATTCGAGTACTTC.